A selection of T cell receptor beta chains follows, all from one sample in a study of T-cell memory formation after mild COVID-19. One entry per CDR3 protein, called by TCRdb with MiXCR from the 5' RACE reads. The sample consists of hundreds of thousands of distinct CDR3 sequences, around a quarter of them appearing once. The sample consisted of PBMCs or a T cell subset sorted from them (not recorded which). The receptors originated from an adult woman who had mild COVID-19 (a few samples of this study predate the infection). Cell type and time point are not known. Both conserved end residues are part of each CDR3. The order of the fields is D gene, V gene, J gene, clone size, CDR3 protein, CDR3 DNA. A D gene is named only where the DNA matches it firmly. Clone size appears in some rows only: once, few, many, or a class for an expanded clone.

D gene: NA; V gene: TRBV29-1; J gene: TRBJ1-1; clone size: NA; CDR3 protein: CSALDSDKRF; CDR3 DNA: TGCAGCGCACTGGACTCCGACAAGAGGTTT
D gene: NA; V gene: TRBV5-1; J gene: TRBJ2-3; clone size: NA; CDR3 protein: CASSLDQGPLYF; CDR3 DNA: TGCGCCAGCAGCTTGGACCAGGGACCCCTGTATTTT
D gene: NA; V gene: TRBV29-1; J gene: TRBJ2-5; clone size: NA; CDR3 protein: CSVEDQRGRQGLETQYF; CDR3 DNA: TGCAGCGTTGAAGATCAGCGGGGCCGACAGGGGTTGGAGACCCAGTACTTC
D gene: NA; V gene: TRBV21-1; J gene: TRBJ2-1; clone size: NA; CDR3 protein: CASSKGGAPDGEAPNNEQFF; CDR3 DNA: TGTGCCAGCAGCAAAGGGGGGGCCCCAGACGGGGAGGCCCCAAACAATGAGCAGTTCTTC
D gene: NA; V gene: TRBV7-2; J gene: TRBJ2-7; clone size: NA; CDR3 protein: CASSMESGPGYEQYF; CDR3 DNA: TGTGCCAGCAGCATGGAAAGCGGTCCAGGCTACGAGCAGTACTTC
D gene: NA; V gene: TRBV5-1; J gene: TRBJ2-5; clone size: few; CDR3 protein: CASSLGHSEAQYF; CDR3 DNA: TGCGCCAGCAGCTTGGGACACTCGGAGGCCCAGTACTTC
D gene: NA; V gene: TRBV6-2/TRBV6-3; J gene: TRBJ2-7; clone size: NA; CDR3 protein: CASSSLEGGSHEQYF; CDR3 DNA: TGTGCCAGCAGTTCCCTGGAAGGGGGATCCCACGAGCAGTACTTC
D gene: NA; V gene: TRBV4-2; J gene: TRBJ1-1; clone size: NA; CDR3 protein: CASSQELNTEAFF; CDR3 DNA: TGTGCCAGCAGCCAAGAACTGAACACTGAAGCTTTCTTT
D gene: NA; V gene: TRBV6-6; J gene: TRBJ2-2; clone size: NA; CDR3 protein: CASSSRDAGELFF; CDR3 DNA: TGTGCCAGCAGTTCCCGGGACGCCGGGGAGCTGTTTTTT
D gene: NA; V gene: TRBV7-9; J gene: TRBJ1-1; clone size: few; CDR3 protein: CASKRGTPMNTEAFF; CDR3 DNA: TGTGCCAGCAAAAGGGGGACACCCATGAACACTGAAGCTTTCTTT
D gene: TRBD1; V gene: TRBV5-1; J gene: TRBJ1-1; clone size: NA; CDR3 protein: CASSLDGGQGRRPFF; CDR3 DNA: TGCGCCAGCAGCTTGGATGGGGGACAGGGCCGACGACCTTTCTTT
D gene: NA; V gene: TRBV24-1; J gene: TRBJ2-5; clone size: NA; CDR3 protein: CATSDVERTQYF; CDR3 DNA: TGTGCCACCAGTGATGTGGAGAGAACCCAGTACTTC
D gene: NA; V gene: TRBV6-2/TRBV6-3; J gene: TRBJ2-7; clone size: few; CDR3 protein: CASSYFGGSGEQYF; CDR3 DNA: TGTGCCAGCAGTTACTTCGGTGGATCGGGGGAGCAGTACTTC
D gene: TRBD1; V gene: TRBV5-1; J gene: TRBJ1-2; clone size: few; CDR3 protein: CASSLEAGGLYGYTF; CDR3 DNA: TGCGCCAGCAGCTTGGAGGCAGGGGGCCTCTATGGCTACACCTTC
D gene: TRBD2; V gene: TRBV6-5; J gene: TRBJ2-1; clone size: NA; CDR3 protein: CASSYDGTSGTRGREQFF; CDR3 DNA: TGTGCCAGCAGTTACGACGGGACTAGCGGGACAAGAGGGCGTGAGCAGTTCTTC
D gene: NA; V gene: TRBV6-6; J gene: TRBJ2-2; clone size: NA; CDR3 protein: CASSYQGIRELFF; CDR3 DNA: TGTGCCAGCAGTTACCAGGGTATAAGGGAGCTGTTTTTT
D gene: NA; V gene: TRBV5-6; J gene: TRBJ1-5; clone size: NA; CDR3 protein: CASSLGPSGSQHF; CDR3 DNA: TGTGCCAGCAGCTTGGGCCCCTCTGGATCCCAGCATTTT
D gene: NA; V gene: TRBV11-2; J gene: TRBJ1-2; clone size: NA; CDR3 protein: CASSLSSGTYGYTF; CDR3 DNA: TGTGCCAGCAGCTTAAGTTCAGGGACCTATGGCTACACCTTC